What follows are 28 T cell receptor beta chains derived from one specimen sequenced in a study of cytomegalovirus exposure and HLA in healthy donors. The PCR contained 60 Vbeta and 13 Jbeta primers. Clones were read by immunoSEQ multiplex PCR, and TCRdb kept only the in-frame ones, dropping some. The sample totals roughly 190,000 clones. The sequenced sample consisted of PBMCs. All receptors derive from a man aged 25 to 40 in good health and CMV-seronegative.

The chain combines TRBV7-3 with TRBJ2-7; the D gene is possibly TRBD1 (6 bases). The CDR3 sequence is 15 residues long. In germline, CDR1 is SGHTA, CDR2 FQGTGA. The germline V and J ends were trimmed by 1 base and 0 bases, with 10 bases remaining between them. Here the CDR3 DNA reads TGTGCCAGCAGCTTAAGGGCAGGGGACTCCTACGAGCAGTACTTC. Its protein product is CASSLRAGDSYEQYF.

J is TRBJ1-5 and V is TRBV6-1, with 7 positions matching TRBD1. V gave up 5 bases and J gave up 4 bases; unmatched junction bases: 5. Germline CDR1 MNHNS, CDR2 SASEGT. The CDR3 runs 14 residues. This CDR3 is CASSPTGRNQPQHF. In nucleotides, the CDR3 is TGTGCCAGCAGTCCGACAGGGAGGAATCAGCCCCAGCATTTT.

The CDR3 sequence is CASSVGSGGPPYNEQFF. The CDR3 nucleotides read TGTGCCAGCAGCGTAGGATCGGGAGGGCCACCTTACAATGAGCAGTTCTTC. V is TRBV9 and J is TRBJ2-1; 8 bases fit TRBD2. Germline lookup yields CDR1 SGDLS and CDR2 YYNGEE. The V gene end was trimmed by 0 bases and the J gene end by 4 bases; junction bases not matched to a gene: 9. There are 17 residues in the CDR3.

The gene calls are TRBV18 and TRBJ2-3; TRBD2 matches at 14 bases. Germline loops: CDR1 KGHSH, CDR2 LQKENI. The CDR3 sequence is 17 residues long. J lost 4 bases, V lost 0 bases, and 3 bases had no gene match. The CDR3 region has the DNA TGTGCCAGCTCACCACCCGGACTAGCGGGAGGCGCAGATACGCAGTATTTT. Its protein product is CASSPPGLAGGADTQYF.

This chain links TRBV6-9 with TRBJ1-1; 7 bases line up with TRBD1. The germline V gene has CDR1 MNHGY and CDR2 SVAAGI. The CDR3 has 18 residues. The V segment lost 6 bases and the J segment 3 bases; nucleotides outside the gene matches: 19. The CDR3 DNA follows: TGTGCCAGCAGGCAATTCATCAAAAAAGGACAGGTTTACACTGAAGCTTTCTTT. It encodes CASRQFIKKGQVYTEAFF.

The chain combines TRBV18 with TRBJ2-2; D possibly corresponds to TRBD2 (5 bases). Trimming pared 1 base from V and 4 bases from J, leaving 19 bases between. CDR1 and CDR2 from the germline V gene are KGHSH and LQKENI. The CDR3 sequence is 18 residues long. CDR3 in DNA: TGTGCCAGCTCACCACAGTCACTACTGGAAGGGAGCACCGGGGAGCTGTTTTTT. As protein: CASSPQSLLEGSTGELFF.

This chain uses TRBV27 with TRBJ1-3; a weak D match, TRBD1 (5 bases). The CDR3 runs to 16 residues. Trimming took off 5 bases at V and 0 bases at J, with 14 bases between the two ends. The germline gives CDR1 MNHEY, CDR2 SMNVEV (reference sequence). Here the CDR3 DNA reads TGTGCCAGCAGTAGGGACCGGGGGTCCTCTGGAAACACCATATATTTT. Protein product: CASSRDRGSSGNTIYF.

For this clone: The sample has other DNA sequences that encode this CDR3 too. The gene calls are TRBV5-1 and TRBJ2-3; no reliable D call. The germline V and J ends were trimmed by 0 bases and 4 bases, with 9 bases remaining between them. Germline assignment: CDR1 SGHRS and CDR2 YFSETQ. This CDR3 contains 14 residues. The CDR3 nucleotides read TGCGCCAGCAGCTTGGCCAGTGGAGCAGATACGCAGTATTTT. This gives the protein CASSLASGADTQYF.

The chain has TRBV14 and TRBJ2-7; TRBD2 aligns across 12 bases. CDR3 length equals 16 residues. With V trimmed by 4 bases and J by 3 bases, 7 bases remained unmatched. Germline CDR1 reads SGHDN; CDR2 reads FVKESK. The DNA of the CDR3 is TGTGCCAGCAGCCCTCGACTAGCGGGGGCGATCTACGAGCAGTACTTC. Translation: CASSPRLAGAIYEQYF.

The chain couples TRBV27 to TRBJ1-5; D is unclear. The germline CDR1 and CDR2 sequences are MNHEY and SMNVEV (reference sequence). Trimming cost V 5 bases and J 9 bases, with 17 bases left between them. The CDR3 sequence is 14 residues long. The CDR3 nucleotides are TGTGCCAGCAGTCCTCAGGCCGCCCAATTGCCCCAGCATTTT. Protein: CASSPQAAQLPQHF.

The gene calls are TRBV7-2 and TRBJ2-5; D might be TRBD1 (5 bases). V shed 0 bases and J shed 3 bases, with 11 bases lying between them. CDR1 and CDR2 from the germline V gene are SGHTA and FQGNSA. This CDR3 region has 15 residues. Written as DNA, the CDR3 is TGTGCCAGCAGCTTAGCGGGGTGGGGCAAAGAGACCCAGTACTTC. It specifies CASSLAGWGKETQYF.

V usage is TRBV6-5 and J usage is TRBJ2-1; a possible D gene is TRBD2 (5 bases). This CDR3 contains 16 residues. The germline V and J ends were trimmed by 2 bases and 3 bases, with 14 bases remaining between them. Germline-derived CDR1 and CDR2 are MNHEY and SVGAGI. The DNA for the CDR3 is TGTGCCAGCAGTTACGTCCAGACTAACGACTACAATGAGCAGTTCTTC. Translating gives CASSYVQTNDYNEQFF.

The rearrangement joins TRBV19 to TRBJ2-5, with unresolved D. The DNA matches TRBJ2-7 better at its end, which makes the J call doubtful. The length of the CDR3 is 13 residues. Germline V gene data show CDR1 as LNHDA and CDR2 as SQIVND (reference sequence). CDR3: CASRLADSYEQYF. Here the CDR3 DNA reads TGTGCCAGTAGGTTGGCGGATTCCTACGAGCAGTACTTC.

The genes are TRBV14 and TRBJ2-1; D perhaps matches TRBD1 (5 bases). Between the trimmed V and J ends, which lost 1 base and 5 bases, there was a span of 18 bases. Germline CDR1 is SGHDN and CDR2 is FVKESK. The CDR3 consists of 17 residues. This CDR3 reads CASSQGISKGLDNEQFF. The DNA of the CDR3 is TGTGCCAGCAGCCAAGGGATATCGAAGGGGCTAGACAATGAGCAGTTCTTC. Combining the CDR3 with reference TRBV14 and TRBJ2-1 gives the whole variable domain EAGVTQFPSHSVIEKGQTVTLRCDPISGHDNLYWYRRVMGKEIKFLLHFVKESKQDESGMPNNRFLAERTGGTYSTLKVQPAELEDSGVYFCASSQGISKGLDNEQFFGPGTRLTVL.

The chain couples TRBV2 to TRBJ1-5; D is possibly TRBD1 (5 bases). Trimming removed 4 bases at V and 0 bases at J, with 10 bases between. The CDR3 contains 15 residues. Germline V gene data show CDR1 as SNHLY and CDR2 as FYNNEI. The CDR3 DNA reads as TGTGCCAGCAGTGGGACAATCAATAGCAATCAGCCCCAGCATTTT. Translating it yields CASSGTINSNQPQHF.

CDR3 in amino acids: CAWSVDPGLPRSFGNTIYF. For the CDR3, the DNA is TGTGCCTGGAGTGTAGATCCCGGACTACCCAGGTCGTTTGGAAACACCATATATTTT. The V and J genes are TRBV30 and TRBJ1-3; unclear D gene. The CDR3 length is 19 residues. The V end was cut by 0 bases, the J end by 3 bases, with 24 bases between. Germline loops: CDR1 GTSNPN, CDR2 SVGIG (reference sequence).

The chain recombines TRBV5-1 with TRBJ2-7, with 9 bases lining up with TRBD1. Trimming removed 4 bases from V and 3 bases from J; junction bases left unmatched: 8. The length of the CDR3 is 15 residues. Germline V gene sequence: CDR1 SGHRS, CDR2 YFSETQ. CDR3 nucleotides: TGCGCCAGCAGCCGGACGACAGGGGGGGACTACGAGCAGTACTTC. This encodes CASSRTTGGDYEQYF.

This CDR3 reads CASSLTAGTAYEQYF. The CDR3 DNA is TGTGCCAGCAGTTTAACAGCGGGGACTGCCTACGAGCAGTACTTC. The genes are TRBV27 and TRBJ2-7; 7 bases map to TRBD2. With 2 bases clipped from V and 2 bases from J, the junction kept 6 bases outside the gene matches. The germline gives CDR1 MNHEY, CDR2 SMNVEV (reference sequence). The length of the CDR3 is 15 residues.

The rearrangement uses TRBV10-1 and TRBJ2-1; the match to TRBD2 covers 14 bases. The germline V gene has CDR1 WNHNN and CDR2 SYGVQD (reference sequence). The CDR3 spans 19 residues. V was pared by 3 bases and J by 3 bases, with 10 bases of the junction left unmatched. The CDR3 coding sequence is TGCGCCAGCAGTGAAGCCGGACTCGGACTAGCGGGAGGCTACAATGAGCAGTTCTTC. It specifies CASSEAGLGLAGGYNEQFF.

V and J are TRBV18 and TRBJ2-2, with D perhaps matching TRBD2 (6 bases). This CDR3 has 15 amino acids. V lost 2 bases to trimming and J lost 3 bases, with 10 bases between them. CDR1 is KGHSH, CDR2 LQKENI, per germline. CDR3: CASSPGRGYTGELFF. CDR3 nucleotide sequence: TGTGCCAGCTCACCAGGTCGGGGGTACACCGGGGAGCTGTTTTTT.

The chain employs TRBV30 and TRBJ1-5; a weak D match, TRBD1 (6 bases). CDR1 and CDR2 (germline): GTSNPN, SVGIG (reference sequence). Trimming took off 1 base at V and 4 bases at J, with 8 bases between the two ends. The CDR3 has 13 amino acids. CDR3 residues: CAWSETGNQPQHF. The CDR3 DNA is TGTGCCTGGAGTGAAACAGGGAATCAGCCCCAGCATTTT.

About this clone itself: Other DNA sequences within the sample encode an identical CDR3. V usage is TRBV25-1 and J usage is TRBJ2-5; the D gene is possibly TRBD1 (6 bases). Germline V gene data show CDR1 as MGHDK and CDR2 as SYGVNS. The V gene lost 7 bases and the J gene lost 5 bases, with 20 bases spanning the gap. This CDR3 has 15 residues. The CDR3 region is CASTPARLGAETQYF. In DNA, the CDR3 is TGTGCCAGCACCCCTGCCCGTTTGGGGGCGGAGACCCAGTACTTC.

V is TRBV7-7 and J is TRBJ2-5; 7 nucleotides align to TRBD2. Germline V CDR1 and CDR2: SSHAT, FNYEAQ (reference sequence). This CDR3 is 14 amino acids long. V dropped 2 bases and J dropped 4; count of bases not matched to a gene: 4. The CDR3 spells CASSLQASGETQYF. The CDR3 region has the DNA TGTGCCAGCAGCTTACAGGCTAGCGGAGAGACCCAGTACTTC.

V usage is TRBV6-5 and J usage is TRBJ1-1; the D is unclear. From germline, CDR1 is MNHEY and CDR2 SVGAGI. The CDR3 totals 16 residues. With 2 bases removed from V and 2 bases from J, the gap between germline ends came to 15 bases. The CDR3 spells CASSYGLGRLNTEAFF. DNA of the CDR3: TGTGCCAGCAGTTACGGATTAGGCAGACTAAACACTGAAGCTTTCTTT.

The V and J genes are TRBV11-2 and TRBJ2-7; 9 bases align to TRBD1. The J segment lost 3 bases and the V segment lost 5 bases, leaving 5 bases of the junction unmatched. Germline V lookup: CDR1 SGHAT, CDR2 FQNNGV. The CDR3 totals 14 residues. The chain's CDR3 is CASSPPDRGYEQYF. CDR3 DNA sequence: TGTGCCAGCAGCCCCCCGGACAGGGGCTACGAGCAGTACTTC. Looking up the rest from reference TRBV11-2 and TRBJ2-7 gives the full variable domain: EAGVAQSPRYKIIEKRQSVAFWCNPISGHATLYWYQQILGQGPKLLIQFQNNGVVDDSQLPKDRFSAERLKGVDSTLKIQPAKLEDSAVYLCASSPPDRGYEQYFGPGTRLTVT.

The V call is TRBV27, the J call TRBJ1-2; TRBD1 matches 9 bases. CDR1 MNHEY and CDR2 SMNVEV come from the germline V gene (reference sequence). Unmatched junction bases numbered 8, after V lost 4 bases and J lost 8 bases. The CDR3 contains 14 residues. CDR3 bases: TGTGCCAGCAGTTCCACAGGGGGCGCGTACGGCTACACCTTC. Its translation is CASSSTGGAYGYTF.

The rearrangement joins TRBV15 to TRBJ1-1; D is undetermined. The CDR3 contains 16 residues. Trimming took off 0 bases at V and 4 bases at J, with 15 bases between the two ends. Germline V gene data show CDR1 as LNHNV and CDR2 as YYDKDF (reference sequence). CDR3 loop: CATSRDFVRAGTEAFF. The CDR3 nucleotides read TGTGCCACCAGCAGAGATTTTGTACGAGCCGGCACTGAAGCTTTCTTT.

The rearrangement links TRBV5-6 to TRBJ2-1, with a weak D call TRBD1 (6 bases). The V end was cut by 4 bases, the J end by 4 bases, with 9 bases between. This CDR3 is built from 13 residues. The V gene's germline CDR1 is SGHDT and CDR2 YYEEEE. The CDR3 DNA is TGTGCCAGCAGCGTCGGGACATACAATGAGCAGTTCTTC. It is translated as CASSVGTYNEQFF. The whole variable domain, filled in from reference TRBV5-6 and TRBJ2-1, reads DAGVTQSPTHLIKTRGQQVTLRCSPKSGHDTVSWYQQALGQGPQFIFQYYEEEERQRGNFPDRFSGHQFPNYSSELNVNALLLGDSALYLCASSVGTYNEQFFGPGTRLTVL.